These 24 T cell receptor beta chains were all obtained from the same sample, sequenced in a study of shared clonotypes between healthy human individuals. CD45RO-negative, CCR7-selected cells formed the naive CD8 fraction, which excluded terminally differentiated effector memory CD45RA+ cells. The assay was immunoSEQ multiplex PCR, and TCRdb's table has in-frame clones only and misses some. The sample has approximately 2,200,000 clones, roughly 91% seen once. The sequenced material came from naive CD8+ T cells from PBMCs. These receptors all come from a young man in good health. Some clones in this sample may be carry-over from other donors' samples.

Written as DNA, the CDR3 is TGTGCCATCAGTGAGTCAAAAGCGGGCCCGGGGATCTACAATGAGCAGTTCTTC. Protein sequence: CAISESKAGPGIYNEQFF. V gene TRBV10-3 combines with J gene TRBJ2-1; D may be TRBD2 (6 bases). The CDR3 covers 18 residues. Looked up from germline, CDR1 is ENHRY and CDR2 is SYGVKD. Between the trimmed V and J ends, which lost 0 bases and 3 bases, there was a span of 18 bases.

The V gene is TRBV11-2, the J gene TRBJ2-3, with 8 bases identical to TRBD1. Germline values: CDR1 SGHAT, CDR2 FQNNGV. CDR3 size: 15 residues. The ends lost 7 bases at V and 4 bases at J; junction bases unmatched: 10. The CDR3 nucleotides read TGTGCCAGCACCCCACCAGGGGGCCGCCCAGATACGCAGTATTTT. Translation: CASTPPGGRPDTQYF.

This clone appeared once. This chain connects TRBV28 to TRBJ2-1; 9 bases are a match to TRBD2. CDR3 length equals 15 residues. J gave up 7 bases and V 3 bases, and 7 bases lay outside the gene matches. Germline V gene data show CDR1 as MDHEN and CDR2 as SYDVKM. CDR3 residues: CASSFRAGGRNEQFF. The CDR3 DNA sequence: TGTGCCAGCAGTTTCAGGGCGGGAGGGCGGAATGAGCAGTTCTTC.

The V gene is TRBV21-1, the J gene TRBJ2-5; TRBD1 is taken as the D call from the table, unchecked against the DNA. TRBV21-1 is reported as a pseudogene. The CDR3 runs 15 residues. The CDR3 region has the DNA TGTGCCAGCAGCCCGAAAAGGACAGGTGAAGAGACCCAGTACTTC. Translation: CASSPKRTGEETQYF.

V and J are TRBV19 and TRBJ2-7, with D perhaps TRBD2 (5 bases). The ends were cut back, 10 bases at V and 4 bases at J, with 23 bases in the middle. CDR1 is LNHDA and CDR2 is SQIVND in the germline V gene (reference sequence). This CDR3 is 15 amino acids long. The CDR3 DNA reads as TGTGCCACCGGAGGTTCTAGCTTCGGAAGATACGAGCAGTACTTC. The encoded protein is CATGGSSFGRYEQYF.

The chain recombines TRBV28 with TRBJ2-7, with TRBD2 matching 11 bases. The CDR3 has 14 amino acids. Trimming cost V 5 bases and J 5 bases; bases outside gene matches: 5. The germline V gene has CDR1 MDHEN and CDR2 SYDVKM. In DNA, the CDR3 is TGTGCCAGCAGTCTGGGACTAGCGGTGCACGAGCAGTACTTC. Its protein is CASSLGLAVHEQYF.

CDR3 loop: CASSIDTRFSETQYF. The CDR3 DNA reads as TGTGCCAGTAGTATAGATACCCGGTTTTCAGAGACCCAGTACTTC. The chain employs TRBV19 and TRBJ2-5; no reliable D call. V lost 0 bases and J 4 bases, leaving 12 bases between the germline ends. Germline V gene sequence: CDR1 LNHDA, CDR2 SQIVND (reference sequence). The length of the CDR3 is 15 residues. Full variable domain (missing parts from reference TRBV19 and TRBJ2-5): DGGITQSPKYLFRKEGQNVTLSCEQNLNHDAMYWYRQDPGQGLRLIYYSQIVNDFQKGDIAEGYSVSREKKESFPLTVTSAQKNPTAFYLCASSIDTRFSETQYFGPGTRLLVL.

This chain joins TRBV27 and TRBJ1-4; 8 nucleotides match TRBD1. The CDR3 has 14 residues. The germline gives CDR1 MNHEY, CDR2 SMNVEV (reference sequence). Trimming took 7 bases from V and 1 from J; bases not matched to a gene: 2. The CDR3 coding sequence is TGTGCCAGCACCGACAGGGGAACTAATGAAAAACTGTTTTTT. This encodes CASTDRGTNEKLFF.

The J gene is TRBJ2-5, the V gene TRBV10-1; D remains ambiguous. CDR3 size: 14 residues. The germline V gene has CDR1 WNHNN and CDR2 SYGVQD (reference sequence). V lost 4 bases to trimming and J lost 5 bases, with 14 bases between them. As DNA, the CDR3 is TGCGCCAGCAGTGTTAAGGACGCAAGGGAGACCCAGTACTTC. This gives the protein CASSVKDARETQYF.

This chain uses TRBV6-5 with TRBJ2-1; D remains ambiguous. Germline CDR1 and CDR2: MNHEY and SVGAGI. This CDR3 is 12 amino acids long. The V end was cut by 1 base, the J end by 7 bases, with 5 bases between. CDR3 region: CASSYWGNEQFF. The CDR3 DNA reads TGTGCCAGCAGTTACTGGGGAAATGAGCAGTTCTTC.

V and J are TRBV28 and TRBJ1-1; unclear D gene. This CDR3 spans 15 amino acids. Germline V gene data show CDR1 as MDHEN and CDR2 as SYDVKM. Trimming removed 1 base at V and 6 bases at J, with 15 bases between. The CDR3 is CASSLFSPPSPEAFF. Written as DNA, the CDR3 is TGTGCCAGCAGTTTATTTAGCCCCCCAAGCCCTGAAGCTTTCTTT.

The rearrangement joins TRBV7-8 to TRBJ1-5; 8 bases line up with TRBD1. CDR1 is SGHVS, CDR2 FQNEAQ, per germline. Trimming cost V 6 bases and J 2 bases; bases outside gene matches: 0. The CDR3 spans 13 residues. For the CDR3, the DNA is TGTGCCAGCAGGGACAGGGGCAATCAGCCCCAGCATTTT. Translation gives CASRDRGNQPQHF.

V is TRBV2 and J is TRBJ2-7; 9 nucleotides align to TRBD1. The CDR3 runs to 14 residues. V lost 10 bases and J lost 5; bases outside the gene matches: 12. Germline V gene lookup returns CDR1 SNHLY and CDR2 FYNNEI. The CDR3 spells CAITVRDRVHEQYF. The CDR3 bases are TGTGCCATTACGGTCCGGGACAGGGTCCACGAGCAGTACTTC.

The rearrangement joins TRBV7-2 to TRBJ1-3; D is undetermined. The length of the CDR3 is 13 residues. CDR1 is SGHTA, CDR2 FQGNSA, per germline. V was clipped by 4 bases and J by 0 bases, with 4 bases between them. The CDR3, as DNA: TGTGCCAGCAGCTCGCCCTCTGGAAACACCATATATTTT. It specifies CASSSPSGNTIYF.

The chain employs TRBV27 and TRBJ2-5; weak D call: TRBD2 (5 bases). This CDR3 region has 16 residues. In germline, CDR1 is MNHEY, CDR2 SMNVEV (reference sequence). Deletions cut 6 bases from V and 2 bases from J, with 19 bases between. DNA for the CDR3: TGTGCCAGCAGGCCTCTAGACTTAGCGAGACAAGAGACCCAGTACTTC. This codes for CASRPLDLARQETQYF.

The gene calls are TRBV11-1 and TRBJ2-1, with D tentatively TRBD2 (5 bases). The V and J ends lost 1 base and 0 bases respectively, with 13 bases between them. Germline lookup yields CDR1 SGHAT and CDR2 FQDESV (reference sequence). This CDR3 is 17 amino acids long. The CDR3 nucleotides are TGTGCCAGCAGCTTAGGGGAGAGCGGACCCTCCTACAATGAGCAGTTCTTC. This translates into CASSLGESGPSYNEQFF.

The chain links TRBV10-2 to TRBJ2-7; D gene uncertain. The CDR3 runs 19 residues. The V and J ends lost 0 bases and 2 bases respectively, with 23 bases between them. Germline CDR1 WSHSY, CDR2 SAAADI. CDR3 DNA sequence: TGCGCCAGCAGTGAGTCGATCCGGGCCGAAGAATCCTTAACCTACGAGCAGTACTTC. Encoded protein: CASSESIRAEESLTYEQYF.

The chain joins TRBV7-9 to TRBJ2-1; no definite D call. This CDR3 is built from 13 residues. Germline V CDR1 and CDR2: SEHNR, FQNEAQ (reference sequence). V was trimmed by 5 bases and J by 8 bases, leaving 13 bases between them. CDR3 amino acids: CASSPPPTHEQFF. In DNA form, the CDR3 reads TGTGCCAGCAGCCCCCCGCCGACTCATGAGCAGTTCTTC.

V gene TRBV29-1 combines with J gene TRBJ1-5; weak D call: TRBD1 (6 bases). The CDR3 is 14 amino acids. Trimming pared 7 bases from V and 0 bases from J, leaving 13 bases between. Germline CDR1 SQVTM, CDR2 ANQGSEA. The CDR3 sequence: CSASTQGSNQPQHF. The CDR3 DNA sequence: TGCAGCGCTTCAACACAGGGTAGCAATCAGCCCCAGCATTTT.

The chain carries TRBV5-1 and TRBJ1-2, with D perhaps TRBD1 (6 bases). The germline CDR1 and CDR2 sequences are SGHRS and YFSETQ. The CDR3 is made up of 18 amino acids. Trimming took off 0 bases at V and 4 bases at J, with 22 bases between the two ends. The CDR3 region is CASSLASGGESFSYGYTF. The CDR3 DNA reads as TGCGCCAGCAGCTTGGCCTCGGGGGGCGAGAGCTTCAGCTATGGCTACACCTTC.

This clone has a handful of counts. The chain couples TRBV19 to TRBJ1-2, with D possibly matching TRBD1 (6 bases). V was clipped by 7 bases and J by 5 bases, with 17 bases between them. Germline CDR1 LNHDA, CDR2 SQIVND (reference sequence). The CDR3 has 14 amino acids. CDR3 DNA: TGTGCCAGTACTGGGACGCTAGGGACATATGGCTACACCTTC. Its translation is CASTGTLGTYGYTF.

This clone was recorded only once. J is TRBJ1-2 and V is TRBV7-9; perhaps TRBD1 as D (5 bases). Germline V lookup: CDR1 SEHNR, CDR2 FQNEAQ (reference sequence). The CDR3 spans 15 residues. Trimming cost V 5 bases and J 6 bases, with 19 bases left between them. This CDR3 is CASSALRDFSDGYTF. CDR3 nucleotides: TGTGCCAGCAGCGCTCTCAGGGATTTTTCTGATGGCTACACCTTC.

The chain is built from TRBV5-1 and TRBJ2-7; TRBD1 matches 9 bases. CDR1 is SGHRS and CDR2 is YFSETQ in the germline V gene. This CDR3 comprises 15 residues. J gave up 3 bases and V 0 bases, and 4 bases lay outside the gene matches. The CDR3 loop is CASSLEGTGYYEQYF. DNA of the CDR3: TGCGCCAGCAGCTTGGAAGGGACAGGGTACTACGAGCAGTACTTC. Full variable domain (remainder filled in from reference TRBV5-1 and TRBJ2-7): KAGVTQTPRYLIKTRGQQVTLSCSPISGHRSVSWYQQTPGQGLQFLFEYFSETQRNKGNFPGRFSGRQFSNSRSEMNVSTLELGDSALYLCASSLEGTGYYEQYFGPGTRLTVT.

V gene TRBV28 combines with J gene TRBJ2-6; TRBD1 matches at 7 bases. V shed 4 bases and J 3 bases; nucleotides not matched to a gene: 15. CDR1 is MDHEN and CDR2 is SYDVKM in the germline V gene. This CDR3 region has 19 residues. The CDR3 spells CASSSRQGMTSGGANVLTF. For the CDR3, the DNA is TGTGCCAGCAGTTCCCGACAGGGTATGACTTCGGGTGGGGCCAACGTCCTGACTTTC.